This T cell receptor (beta chain) was observed in a study of blood T cell repertoires in COVID-19. Authors' data handling: Amplification of reference gene primers provided the estimated nucleated cell counts. The method was immunoSEQ multiplex PCR; TCRdb's version includes in-frame clones alone and lacks a portion of them. That table supplies the V and J calls and clone size; D and trimming were determined from the DNA. Of roughly 280,000 clones listed, more than 85% are singletons. The germline V gene has CDR1 SGHAT and CDR2 FQNNGV. The V gene end was trimmed by 0 bases and the J gene end by 2 bases; junction bases not matched to a gene: 10. There are 19 residues in the CDR3.

This chain links TRBV11-2 with TRBJ2-3; 11 bases match TRBD2. The source of this sequence is a man aged 18 to 30 with active or convalescent COVID-19. Source material: peripheral blood. For the CDR3, the DNA is TGTGCCAGCAGCTTAGATCCCAGGTCTAGCGGGAGGACCACAGATACGCAGTATTTT. This encodes CASSLDPRSSGRTTDTQYF.